Presented here are 10 T cell receptor beta chains from one specimen sequenced in a study of cytomegalovirus exposure and HLA in healthy donors. The PCR used 60 Vbeta and 13 Jbeta primers. Method: immunoSEQ multiplex PCR; TCRdb's copy keeps in-frame clones and lacks some. This sample lists about 160,000 clones; its ten largest clones have about 1.2%. The sample comprised PBMCs. These receptors all come from a woman aged 55-69 years in good health and CMV-seronegative.

The CDR3 coding sequence is TGTGCCAGCAGCGGACAGGGGGCGCCGGGTCAGCCCCAGCATTTT. As protein: CASSGQGAPGQPQHF. The genes are TRBV9 and TRBJ1-5; 10 positions agree with TRBD1. J lost 6 bases, V lost 3 bases, and 6 bases had no gene match. Germline assignment: CDR1 SGDLS and CDR2 YYNGEE. The CDR3 runs 15 residues. Using reference TRBV9 and TRBJ1-5 for the parts outside the CDR3, the full variable domain is DSGVTQTPKHLITATGQRVTLRCSPRSGDLSVYWYQQSLDQGLQFLIQYYNGEERAKGNILERFSAQQFPDLHSELNLSSLELGDSALYFCASSGQGAPGQPQHFGDGTRLSIL.

This chain links TRBV29-1 with TRBJ1-2, with TRBD1 identical over 7 bases. CDR1 is SQVTM and CDR2 is ANQGSEA in the germline V gene. This CDR3 has 14 amino acids. J gave up 1 base and V 4 bases, and 6 bases lay outside the gene matches. The CDR3 region is CSVGGTADNYGYTF. CDR3 sequence (DNA): TGCAGCGTTGGGGGGACAGCAGATAACTATGGCTACACCTTC.

V gene TRBV7-3 combines with J gene TRBJ2-5; tentatively, D is TRBD1 (5 bases). The CDR3 contains 15 residues. The germline CDR1 and CDR2 sequences are SGHTA and FQGTGA. Trimming took 5 bases from V and 4 from J, leaving 17 bases between them. The CDR3 DNA reads as TGTGCCAGCAGCGCAACGGGCGCCAGGGCAGAGACCCAGTACTTC. It specifies CASSATGARAETQYF.

The chain links TRBV29-1 to TRBJ1-3; possible D gene TRBD1, 5 bases. The CDR3 contains 16 residues. Germline V gene data show CDR1 as SQVTM and CDR2 as ANQGSEA. V was trimmed by 4 bases and J by 0 bases, leaving 16 bases between them. The CDR3 DNA is TGCAGCGTTGTGGTGGGGGGGACCAGCTCTGGAAACACCATATATTTT. Translation: CSVVVGGTSSGNTIYF.

V gene TRBV20-1 combines with J gene TRBJ2-7; D is uncertain. The germline V gene encodes CDR1 DFQATT and CDR2 SNEGSKA (reference sequence). The CDR3 consists of 10 residues. Deletions cut 5 bases from V and 6 bases from J, with 8 bases between. This CDR3 is CSALSFEQYF. The DNA for the CDR3 is TGCAGTGCTCTTAGTTTCGAGCAGTACTTC.

The chain has TRBV13 and TRBJ1-6; D possibly corresponds to TRBD1 (6 bases). The CDR3 is 15 residues long. CDR1 PRHDT and CDR2 FYEKMQ come from the germline V gene (reference sequence). The ends were cut back, 3 bases at V and 4 bases at J, with 10 bases in the middle. The CDR3 loop reads CASSFGQSYNSPLHF. CDR3 bases: TGTGCCAGCAGCTTCGGACAGTCTTATAATTCACCCCTCCACTTT.

The V call is TRBV19, the J call TRBJ1-1, with 8 nucleotides matching TRBD1. Germline V gene sequence: CDR1 LNHDA, CDR2 SQIVND (reference sequence). The J segment lost 4 bases and the V segment lost 3 bases, leaving 16 bases of the junction unmatched. The CDR3 loop spans 18 amino acids. The CDR3: CASSIGMWTGRLATEAFF. The CDR3 DNA reads TGTGCCAGTAGTATTGGTATGTGGACAGGGAGACTTGCCACTGAAGCTTTCTTT.

V gene TRBV4-1 combines with J gene TRBJ2-2, with TRBD2 matching 11 bases. The junction had 12 bases not matched to a gene; V was cut back by 4 bases and J by 5 bases. The CDR3 length is 18 residues. Germline lookup yields CDR1 MGHRA and CDR2 YSYEKL. Here the CDR3 reads CASSRSGTSGWQTGELFF. The CDR3 DNA is TGCGCCAGCAGCCGATCCGGGACTAGCGGATGGCAAACCGGGGAGCTGTTTTTT.

The rearrangement uses TRBV6-6 and TRBJ2-1, with 11 bases aligning to TRBD2. This CDR3 has 15 amino acids. The V segment lost 8 bases and the J segment 4 bases; nucleotides outside the gene matches: 7. Germline loops: CDR1 MNHNY, CDR2 SVGAGI (reference sequence). The CDR3, as DNA: TGTGCCAGCGCACTAGCGGGAGAAAGTTACAATGAGCAGTTCTTC. Translation gives CASALAGESYNEQFF.

V gene TRBV6-1 combines with J gene TRBJ2-1, with 9 positions matching TRBD2. V lost 0 bases and J lost 0; bases outside the gene matches: 15. The CDR3 spans 21 residues. The germline gives CDR1 MNHNS, CDR2 SASEGT. CDR3 sequence (DNA): TGTGCCAGCAGTGAAGCCCCCCCGGGACTAGCAGCCCCTAGCTCCTACAATGAGCAGTTCTTC. It codes for CASSEAPPGLAAPSSYNEQFF.